The rows below give T cell receptor beta chains drawn from one sample of a study of blood T cell repertoires in COVID-19. Some clones are missing from TCRdb's copy, which holds only in-frame ones; the method was immunoSEQ multiplex PCR. The sample includes 360,000 or so clones, around 90% seen only once; the top ten take about 6.8%. Sample: peripheral blood. Receptors originate from a man aged 18 to 30 with active or convalescent COVID-19. Both conserved end residues are part of each CDR3. A D gene is named only where the DNA matches it firmly. Clone size is shown for a subset of rows, as once, few, many or a class of expanded clone.

V	D	size	length	J	DNA	CDR3
TRBV24-1	-	-	14	TRBJ1-2	TGTGCCACCAGTGAAGGAGGGGGGGCCGATGACTACACCTTC	CATSEGGGADDYTF
TRBV5-1	-	-	13	TRBJ1-1	TGCGCCAGCAGCTTGGACGGCGGCACTGAAGCTTTCTTT	CASSLDGGTEAFF
TRBV15	-	-	15	TRBJ1-5	TGTGCCACCTCCCGGGACGGGAGAGGCAATCAGCCCCAGCATTTT	CATSRDGRGNQPQHF
TRBV19	-	-	13	TRBJ1-1	TGTGCCAGTAGTAATTCCCCAGCGACTGAAGCTTTCTTT	CASSNSPATEAFF
TRBV6-5	-	-	16	TRBJ1-2	TGTGCCAGCAGTTACTCTGATCCGGGACTACCTTATGGCTACACCTTC	CASSYSDPGLPYGYTF
TRBV28	TRBD2	-	15	TRBJ2-7	TGTGCCAGCAGTTTAGTAGCGGGAGGGCCTCCCGAGCAGTACTTC	CASSLVAGGPPEQYF
TRBV7-9	TRBD2	-	15	TRBJ2-1	TGTGCCAGCAGCTCCGGGAGGAGCTCCTACAATGAGCAGTTCTTC	CASSSGRSSYNEQFF
TRBV28	TRBD1	once	15	TRBJ2-7	TGTGCCAGCAGTTCGTGGACAGGGGGACCCTACGAGCAGTACTTC	CASSSWTGGPYEQYF
TRBV7-3	-	-	15	TRBJ2-3	TGTGCCAGCAGCTTAACATCAGGGTCGGCAGATACGCAGTATTTT	CASSLTSGSADTQYF
TRBV6-6	-	-	14	TRBJ1-5	TGTGCCAGCAGTTACTATGGACAGAATCAGCCCCAGCATTTT	CASSYYGQNQPQHF
TRBV7-9	TRBD1	-	16	TRBJ2-7	TGTGCCAGCAGCCCAGTTGCCGGACAGGGAGCCTACGAGCAGTACTTC	CASSPVAGQGAYEQYF
TRBV4-3	-	-	16	TRBJ2-7	TGCGCCAGCAGCCAACCCCAGGGACTTAGCTCCTACGAGCAGTACTTC	CASSQPQGLSSYEQYF
TRBV7-3	-	once	15	TRBJ1-2	TGTGCCAGCAGCCGCATTGGGGGGACGTCAGATGGCTACACCTTC	CASSRIGGTSDGYTF
TRBV11-2	TRBD1	-	15	TRBJ1-1	TGTGCCAGCAGCTCGGACAGGACCATTCAGATGGGAGCTTTCTTT	CASSSDRTIQMGAFF
TRBV11-2	TRBD2	-	15	TRBJ2-2	TGTGCCAGCAGCAGACTAGCGGGGAACACCGGGGAGCTGTTTTTT	CASSRLAGNTGELFF
TRBV11-3	-	-	11	TRBJ1-6	TGTGCCAGCAGTAAAAATTCACCCCTCCACTTT	CASSKNSPLHF
TRBV5-1	TRBD2	-	17	TRBJ2-1	TGCGCCAGCAGCTTGGCCCTCGGTAGCGGGTCATACAATGAGCAGTTCTTC	CASSLALGSGSYNEQFF
TRBV27	TRBD1	once	16	TRBJ1-5	TGTGCCAGCAGTATGACGACCGGGACAGGGGTTCAGCCCCAGCATTTT	CASSMTTGTGVQPQHF
TRBV7-9	-	-	15	TRBJ2-1	TGTGCCAGCAGCTTAGTCGGGGTCCCCGACAATGAGCAGTTCTTC	CASSLVGVPDNEQFF
TRBV19	-	-	17	TRBJ2-1	TGTGCCAGTAGTATTTTTACAGCTCCGACCTCCTACAATGAGCAGTTCTTC	CASSIFTAPTSYNEQFF
TRBV7-9	-	-	11	TRBJ2-7	TGTGCCAGCAGCTTCAACTACGAGCAGTACTTC	CASSFNYEQYF
TRBV9	TRBD1	-	15	TRBJ2-5	TGTGCCAGCAGCGTAGGGTCAGGGGGCCAAGAGACCCAGTACTTC	CASSVGSGGQETQYF